This entry lists 14 T cell receptor beta chains sequenced from one sample in a study of technical replicates of blood from a few donors. Profiling relied on immunoSEQ multiplex PCR, and the TCRdb table lists in-frame clones only, not all of them. The repertoire holds some 79,000 clones, with 75% to 95% as singletons. The sequenced sample consisted of T cells isolated from PBMCs. These receptors were obtained from a human donor in good health. Some clones in this sample may be carry-over from other donors' samples.

This clone was detected once. This CDR3 is CASSVDGYSNQPQHF. As DNA, the CDR3 is TGTGCCAGCAGCGTAGACGGGTATAGCAATCAGCCCCAGCATTTT. V is TRBV9 and J is TRBJ1-5, with D uncertain. V lost 0 bases and J lost 0, with 7 bases in between. The CDR3 totals 15 residues. Germline V gene sequence: CDR1 SGDLS, CDR2 YYNGEE.

The chain links TRBV4-3 to TRBJ1-4; perhaps TRBD1 as D (5 bases). The CDR3 is 15 residues long. V lost 5 bases to trimming and J lost 3 bases, with 13 bases between them. Germline assignment: CDR1 LGHNA and CDR2 YSLEER. The CDR3 here is CASSKYGGANEKLFF. As DNA, the CDR3 is TGCGCCAGCAGCAAATACGGGGGTGCTAATGAAAAACTGTTTTTT.

The chain uses TRBV6-5 and TRBJ2-2, with TRBD2 matching 13 bases. The CDR3 has 15 amino acids. CDR1 and CDR2 from the germline V gene are MNHEY and SVGAGI. V lost 8 bases and J lost 5; bases outside the gene matches: 5. CDR3 nucleotide sequence: TGTGCCAGCCTGGGACTAGCGGGGCCTACCGGGGAGCTGTTTTTT. Amino acid sequence: CASLGLAGPTGELFF.

V and J are TRBV7-2 and TRBJ1-5; possible D gene TRBD1, 6 bases. The CDR3 length is 15 residues. Trimming left V 5 bases short and J 6 bases short, with 17 bases between. Germline CDR1 is SGHTA and CDR2 is FQGNSA. The CDR3 DNA follows: TGTGCCAGCAGCGGCGCAGGGAGGGGGGGTCAGCCCCAGCATTTT. This encodes CASSGAGRGGQPQHF.

This chain connects TRBV29-1 to TRBJ2-5, with 7 bases identical to TRBD1. The germline V gene encodes CDR1 SQVTM and CDR2 ANQGSEA. Trimming at V came to 6 bases and at J to 3 bases, leaving 7 bases not matched to a gene. The CDR3 is 13 residues long. The chain's CDR3 is CSVAPGTEETQYF. Written as DNA, the CDR3 is TGCAGCGTCGCTCCCGGGACAGAAGAGACCCAGTACTTC. The complete variable domain, with remaining parts taken from reference TRBV29-1 and TRBJ2-5, reads SAVISQKPSRDICQRGTSLTIQCQVDSQVTMMFWYRQQPGQSLTLIATANQGSEATYESGFVIDKFPISRPNLTFSTLTVSNMSPEDSSIYLCSVAPGTEETQYFGPGTRLLVL.

This clone was observed a single time. One end of the junction is discordant with germline, which a read error may explain. The chain has TRBV7-7 and TRBJ2-5; the D gene is possibly TRBD1 (6 bases). The CDR3 contains 13 residues. Germline loops: CDR1 SSHAT, CDR2 FNYEAQ (reference sequence). The CDR3 nucleotides are TGTGCTAGCAGCCAACAGGGCGGGGAGACCCAGTACTTC. It specifies CASSQQGGETQYF.

The rearrangement joins TRBV30 to TRBJ1-6, with a possible D match to TRBD1 (6 bases). The CDR3 totals 15 residues. Trimming took 3 bases from V and 5 from J, leaving 14 bases between them. Germline V lookup: CDR1 GTSNPN, CDR2 SVGIG (reference sequence). CDR3 sequence reads: CAWRQGSRNNSPLHF. In nucleotides, the CDR3 is TGTGCCTGGAGGCAGGGGAGTCGGAATAATTCACCCCTCCACTTT.

This chain uses TRBV14 with TRBJ2-5; 7 positions agree with TRBD1. Germline CDR1 SGHDN, CDR2 FVKESK. J lost 5 bases, V lost 0 bases, and 21 bases had no gene match. CDR3 length equals 20 residues. CDR3 loop: CASSQDLLWGQKYFGETQYF. CDR3 DNA sequence: TGTGCCAGCAGCCAAGATCTGCTATGGGGACAGAAATATTTCGGGGAGACCCAGTACTTC.

The chain uses TRBV29-1 and TRBJ1-2; D might be TRBD1 (6 bases). V was shortened by 5 bases and J by 4 bases, with 11 bases between the two germline ends. Germline assignment: CDR1 SQVTM and CDR2 ANQGSEA. This CDR3 is built from 12 residues. The CDR3 DNA sequence: TGCAGCGTTCGACAGGCCTCCTATGGCTACACCTTC. This codes for CSVRQASYGYTF. The entire variable domain, with the rest obtained from reference TRBV29-1 and TRBJ1-2, is as follows: SAVISQKPSRDICQRGTSLTIQCQVDSQVTMMFWYRQQPGQSLTLIATANQGSEATYESGFVIDKFPISRPNLTFSTLTVSNMSPEDSSIYLCSVRQASYGYTFGSGTRLTVV.

CDR3 in amino acids: CASSLGGQGVNEQFF. CDR3 DNA: TGTGCCAGCAGCTTAGGAGGACAGGGAGTTAATGAGCAGTTCTTC. The chain employs TRBV7-9 and TRBJ2-1; 8 bases are shared with TRBD1. The CDR3 contains 15 residues. From germline, CDR1 is SEHNR and CDR2 FQNEAQ (reference sequence). Trimming took 1 base from V and 7 from J; bases not matched to a gene: 6.

This clone was observed once. The chain joins TRBV28 to TRBJ1-2, with 7 positions matching TRBD1. The length of the CDR3 is 15 residues. The V gene end was trimmed by 5 bases and the J gene end by 3 bases; junction bases not matched to a gene: 9. CDR1 MDHEN and CDR2 SYDVKM come from the germline V gene. CDR3 sequence (DNA): TGTGCCAGCAGTGAGCAGACAGGGACTCACTATGGCTACACCTTC. It yields the protein CASSEQTGTHYGYTF.

The chain joins TRBV6-1 to TRBJ1-2; 9 bases fit TRBD1. Germline V CDR1 and CDR2: MNHNS, SASEGT. V lost 7 bases and J lost 4; bases outside the gene matches: 7. The CDR3 loop spans 14 amino acids. Written as DNA, the CDR3 is TGTGCCAGCACTCCCGGACAGGGGACCTATGGCTACACCTTC. Translating it yields CASTPGQGTYGYTF.

This sequence joins TRBV27 and TRBJ2-7; D possibly corresponds to TRBD1 (6 bases). This CDR3 spans 14 amino acids. V was shortened by 5 bases and J by 5 bases, with 16 bases between the two germline ends. Germline V gene lookup returns CDR1 MNHEY and CDR2 SMNVEV (reference sequence). The CDR3 sequence: CASSRPGVYHEQYF. In DNA, the CDR3 is TGTGCCAGCAGTCGTCCAGGGGTATACCACGAGCAGTACTTC.

The chain joins TRBV7-8 to TRBJ1-1, with D possibly matching TRBD1 (5 bases). This CDR3 has 16 amino acids. V was trimmed by 0 bases and J by 2 bases, leaving 13 bases between them. The germline gives CDR1 SGHVS, CDR2 FQNEAQ. In nucleotides, the CDR3 is TGTGCCAGCAGCTTAGCGTCGGGGGAGGTTAACACTGAAGCTTTCTTT. Translation gives CASSLASGEVNTEAFF.